This passage covers 6 T cell receptor beta chains from one sample sequenced in a study of blood T cell repertoires in COVID-19. The method was immunoSEQ multiplex PCR; TCRdb's version includes in-frame clones alone and lacks a portion of them. Of 210,000 or so clones listed, 75% to 90% are singletons. The sequenced sample consisted of peripheral blood. These receptors were collected from a man between 25 and 39 years old with COVID-19, enrolled during active disease.

CDR3 amino acids: CASSSPGGRRSYEQYF. CDR3 nucleotides: TGTGCCAGCAGCTCCCCCGGAGGTAGACGTTCCTACGAGCAGTACTTC. V is TRBV6-2 or TRBV6-3 and J is TRBJ2-7; the D gene is possibly TRBD2 (5 bases). CDR1 is MNHEY, CDR2 SVGEGT, per germline. This CDR3 comprises 16 residues. V dropped 6 bases and J dropped 1 base, with 19 bases sitting between them.

This chain links TRBV10-3 with TRBJ1-4, with 10 nucleotides matching TRBD1. CDR1 is ENHRY, CDR2 SYGVKD, per germline. This CDR3 contains 15 residues. The V and J ends lost 2 bases and 7 bases, in that order; junction bases with no gene match: 4. Written as DNA, the CDR3 is TGTGCCATCAGTGAGACGGGACAGGGGAGTGAAAAACTGTTTTTT. Translation: CAISETGQGSEKLFF.

This chain joins TRBV4-2 and TRBJ2-1; 10 nucleotides align to TRBD2. The CDR3 runs to 16 residues. In germline, CDR1 is LGHNA, CDR2 YNFKEQ. V trimming: 1 base; J trimming: 8 bases; junction bases outside the gene matches: 8. CDR3 nucleotide sequence: TGTGCCAGCAGCCAAGCGAGCGGGAGGGGGGGTCATGAGCAGTTCTTC. Its protein is CASSQASGRGGHEQFF.

The chain has TRBV28 and TRBJ2-5; D unclear. The length of the CDR3 is 11 residues. Trimming pared 6 bases from V and 2 bases from J, leaving 4 bases between. Germline V gene lookup returns CDR1 MDHEN and CDR2 SYDVKM. Here the CDR3 reads CASRTQETQYF. DNA of the CDR3: TGTGCCAGCAGAACACAAGAGACCCAGTACTTC.

V is TRBV7-8 and J is TRBJ2-7; 7 bases match TRBD1. Looked up from germline, CDR1 is SGHVS and CDR2 is FQNEAQ. The junction had 4 bases not matched to a gene; V was cut back by 1 base and J by 4 bases. CDR3 size: 14 residues. CDR3 bases: TGTGCCAGCAGCTTAGGACAGGGAATATACGAGCAGTACTTC. It codes for CASSLGQGIYEQYF.

The chain is built from TRBV29-1 and TRBJ1-1; D gene ambiguous. Deletions cut 6 bases from V and 0 bases from J, with 17 bases between. Per germline, CDR1 SQVTM and CDR2 ANQGSEA. This CDR3 contains 15 residues. In DNA form, the CDR3 reads TGCAGCGTGACTCTCGGACTTCACATGAACACTGAAGCTTTCTTT. As protein: CSVTLGLHMNTEAFF.